This TCR beta chain stems from a study of blood T cell repertoires in COVID-19. Study-level background: COVID-19 samples collected from the United States, Italy and Spain covered acute and convalescent phases. PBMCs, B-cell-depleted T cells, or T cells provided the cDNA or gDNA that made up the material.

Trimming cost V 7 bases and J 6 bases, with 13 bases left between them. Per the germline V gene, CDR1 is SNHLY and CDR2 is FYNNEI. The CDR3 extends over 13 amino acids. Original analysis: Amplifying reference gene primers gave estimates of nucleated cell counts. Some clones are missing from TCRdb's copy, which holds only in-frame ones; the method was immunoSEQ multiplex PCR. V and J calls and clone size come straight from that table; D and trimming were deduced from the DNA. The sample holds about 190,000 clones, under 90% seen once. J is TRBJ1-5 and V is TRBV2; D is possibly TRBD1 (6 bases). Sequences were obtained from peripheral blood. The TCR was taken from a man aged 40-55 years with acute or convalescent COVID-19. The CDR3, as DNA: TGTGCCAGCATGGGAGGGGGTGGTCAGCCCCAGCATTTT. Encoded protein: CASMGGGGQPQHF.